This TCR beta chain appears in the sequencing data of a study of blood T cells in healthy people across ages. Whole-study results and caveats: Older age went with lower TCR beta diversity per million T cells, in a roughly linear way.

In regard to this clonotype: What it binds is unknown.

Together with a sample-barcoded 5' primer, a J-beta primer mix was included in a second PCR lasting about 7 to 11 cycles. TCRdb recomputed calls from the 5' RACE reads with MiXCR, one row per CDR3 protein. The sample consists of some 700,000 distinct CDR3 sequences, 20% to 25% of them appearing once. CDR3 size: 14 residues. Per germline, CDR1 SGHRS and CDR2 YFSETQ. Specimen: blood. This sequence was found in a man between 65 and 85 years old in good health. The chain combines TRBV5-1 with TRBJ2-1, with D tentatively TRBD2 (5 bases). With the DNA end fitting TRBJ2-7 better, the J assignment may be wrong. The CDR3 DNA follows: TGCGCCAGCAGCTGGAATCCCGGGGCCTACGAGCAGTACTTC. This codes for CASSWNPGAYEQYF.